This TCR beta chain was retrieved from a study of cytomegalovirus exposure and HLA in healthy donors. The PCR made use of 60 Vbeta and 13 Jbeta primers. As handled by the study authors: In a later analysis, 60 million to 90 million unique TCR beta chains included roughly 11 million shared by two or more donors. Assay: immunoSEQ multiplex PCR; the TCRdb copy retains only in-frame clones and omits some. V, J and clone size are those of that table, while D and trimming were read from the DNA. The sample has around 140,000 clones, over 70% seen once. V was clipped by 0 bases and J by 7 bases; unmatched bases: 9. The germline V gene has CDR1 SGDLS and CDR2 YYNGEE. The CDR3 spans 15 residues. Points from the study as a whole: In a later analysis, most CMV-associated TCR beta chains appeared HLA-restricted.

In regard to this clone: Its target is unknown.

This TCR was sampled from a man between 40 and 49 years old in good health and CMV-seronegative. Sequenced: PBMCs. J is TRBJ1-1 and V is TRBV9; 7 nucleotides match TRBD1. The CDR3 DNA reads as TGTGCCAGCAGCGTAGACGACAGGGCATTTCGTGAAGCTTTCTTT. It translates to CASSVDDRAFREAFF.